These 13 T cell receptor beta chains were all obtained from the same sample, sequenced in a study of T cells in Graves' hyperthyroidism and ophthalmopathy. What was amplified from RNA transcripts were TCR beta CDR3 regions. In the first-round RT-PCR of the TCR CDR3, the HTBI primer set was used. A single record per CDR3 protein comes from TCRdb applying MiXCR to the multiplex PCR reads. Seen here are approximately 330,000 distinct CDR3 sequences, around a sixth observed once, and the top ten hold 45% to 50%. Sample: blood. These receptors all stem from a woman between 50 and 59 years old with Graves' hyperthyroidism.

CDR3 residues: CASSLGGDGVQETQYF. The CDR3 DNA is TGTGCCAGCAGCTTAGGGGGAGATGGCGTTCAAGAGACCCAGTACTTC. This sequence joins TRBV7-9 and TRBJ2-5; D is perhaps TRBD2 (5 bases). CDR3 size: 16 residues. Germline V gene data show CDR1 as SEHNR and CDR2 as FQNEAQ (reference sequence). The germline V and J ends were trimmed by 1 base and 2 bases, with 14 bases remaining between them.

This clonotype was recorded a few times. The chain employs TRBV9 and TRBJ2-7; D may correspond to TRBD1 or TRBD2 (5 bases each). The length of the CDR3 is 14 residues. V was shortened by 2 bases and J by 0 bases, with 9 bases between the two germline ends. Germline CDR1 and CDR2: SGDLS and YYNGEE. The chain's CDR3 is CASSVGPSSYEQYF. In nucleotides, the CDR3 is TGTGCCAGCAGCGTGGGACCGAGCTCCTACGAGCAGTACTTC.

This clonotype was observed many times. The chain links TRBV2 to TRBJ2-1, with a possible D match to TRBD1 (6 bases). The germline V gene encodes CDR1 SNHLY and CDR2 FYNNEI. The ends were cut back, 6 bases at V and 10 bases at J, with 19 bases in the middle. The CDR3 runs to 14 residues. The CDR3 loop reads CASSPRDNNVEQFF. The CDR3 DNA follows: TGTGCCAGCAGCCCCAGGGACAACAATGTGGAGCAGTTCTTC.

This clonotype was counted many times. J is TRBJ1-3 and V is TRBV30; D is unresolved. Germline V gene sequence: CDR1 GTSNPN, CDR2 SVGIG (reference sequence). The V and J ends lost 3 bases and 1 base respectively, with 19 bases between them. This CDR3 is built from 17 residues. Here the CDR3 reads CAWSAPLGMTSGNTIYF. The CDR3, as DNA: TGTGCCTGGAGCGCCCCCCTCGGGATGACATCTGGAAACACCATATATTTT. Drawing the rest from reference TRBV30 and TRBJ1-3, the complete variable domain is SQTIHQWPATLVQPVGSPLSLECTVEGTSNPNLYWYRQAAGRGLQLLFYSVGIGQISSEVPQNLSASRPQDRQFILSSKKLLLSDSGFYLCAWSAPLGMTSGNTIYFGEGSWLTVV.

This clonotype was seen just once. Just one base apart from a much larger clone, this may be a read error. V is TRBV2 and J is TRBJ2-7; D perhaps matches TRBD2 (5 bases). The ends were cut back, 6 bases at V and 0 bases at J, with 9 bases in the middle. This CDR3 is built from 13 residues. The germline gives CDR1 SNHLY, CDR2 FYNNEI. CDR3 coding DNA: TGTGCCAGCAGACTAGTGGCCTCCTACGAGCAGTACTTC. As protein: CASRLVASYEQYF.

This clonotype was counted between two and nine times. The chain joins TRBV5-6 to TRBJ2-7; 9 nucleotides line up with TRBD1. V gave up 0 bases and J gave up 3 bases; unmatched junction bases: 1. This CDR3 region has 14 residues. Germline V gene data show CDR1 as SGHDT and CDR2 as YYEEEE. In DNA, the CDR3 is TGTGCCAGCAGCTTGGGACAGGGGGACTACGAGCAGTACGTC. Amino acid sequence: CASSLGQGDYEQYV.

The J gene is TRBJ1-2, the V gene TRBV7-9; 9 positions agree with TRBD1. Losses at the gene ends were 5 bases for V and 6 bases for J; bases not matched to a gene: 7. Germline assignment: CDR1 SEHNR and CDR2 FQNEAQ (reference sequence). CDR3 size: 14 residues. The CDR3 nucleotides read TGTGCCAGCAGCGCCCGGGACAGGGCCAATGGCTACACCTTC. Residues: CASSARDRANGYTF.

This clonotype appeared many times. This chain joins TRBV6-5 and TRBJ1-1, with D maybe TRBD1 (6 bases). CDR1 is MNHEY, CDR2 SVGAGI, per germline. V lost 0 bases and J lost 5, with 13 bases in between. The CDR3 covers 15 residues. In nucleotides, the CDR3 is TGTGCCAGCAGTTACTCGGCAGGAGGGGGGACTGAAGCTTTCTTT. Amino acid sequence: CASSYSAGGGTEAFF.

This clonotype was seen repeatedly, ten times or more. The genes are TRBV6-1 and TRBJ1-2; D unresolved. From germline, CDR1 is MNHNS and CDR2 SASEGT. V dropped 6 bases and J dropped 8 bases, with 19 bases sitting between them. The CDR3 loop spans 14 amino acids. The CDR3 is CASSPGEGTSGYTF. The CDR3 DNA follows: TGTGCCAGCAGCCCCGGGGAGGGAACGAGCGGCTACACCTTC.

This chain joins TRBV10-1 and TRBJ2-3; no reliable D call. Trimming pared 4 bases from V and 3 bases from J, leaving 11 bases between. Germline loops: CDR1 WNHNN, CDR2 SYGVQD (reference sequence). This CDR3 has 14 amino acids. CDR3 residues: CASSGQLVTDTQYF. CDR3 bases: TGCGCCAGCAGTGGCCAGCTAGTTACAGATACGCAGTATTTT.

This clonotype occurred many times. This chain uses TRBV7-2 with TRBJ2-3; D is uncertain. The CDR3 has 12 amino acids. CDR1 is SGHTA and CDR2 is FQGNSA in the germline V gene. Trimming took 5 bases from V and 3 from J, leaving 6 bases between them. The CDR3 loop reads CASSPTTDTQYF. CDR3 bases: TGTGCCAGCAGCCCGACGACAGATACGCAGTATTTT.

The rearrangement links TRBV28 to TRBJ1-4; D uncertain. There are 11 residues in the CDR3. V shed 7 bases and J shed 5 bases, with 5 bases lying between them. Germline V gives CDR1 MDHEN, CDR2 SYDVKM. The CDR3 DNA reads as TGTGCCAGCAACTCAAATGAAAAACTGTTTTTT. Translation gives CASNSNEKLFF.

CDR3 bases: TGTGCCAGCAGCCTCCATAGCGGGTCCCTCACCGGGGAGCTGTTTTTT. It yields the protein CASSLHSGSLTGELFF. The chain joins TRBV7-2 to TRBJ2-2; 7 positions agree with TRBD2. Losses at the gene ends were 5 bases for V and 4 bases for J; bases not matched to a gene: 10. The CDR3 contains 16 residues. Germline V lookup: CDR1 SGHTA, CDR2 FQGNSA.